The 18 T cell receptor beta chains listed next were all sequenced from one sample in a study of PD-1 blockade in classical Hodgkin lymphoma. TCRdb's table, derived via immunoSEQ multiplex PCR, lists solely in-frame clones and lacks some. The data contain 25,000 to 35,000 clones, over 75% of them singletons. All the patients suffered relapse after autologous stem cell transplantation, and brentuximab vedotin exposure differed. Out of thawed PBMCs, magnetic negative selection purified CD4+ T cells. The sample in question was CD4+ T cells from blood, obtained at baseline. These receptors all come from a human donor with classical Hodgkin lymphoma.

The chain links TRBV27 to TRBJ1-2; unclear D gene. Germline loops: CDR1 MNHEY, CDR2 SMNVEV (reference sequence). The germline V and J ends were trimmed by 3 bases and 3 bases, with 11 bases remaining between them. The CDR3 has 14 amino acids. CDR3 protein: CASSFRPLDYGYTF. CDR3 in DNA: TGTGCCAGCAGTTTTCGCCCCTTGGACTATGGCTACACCTTC.

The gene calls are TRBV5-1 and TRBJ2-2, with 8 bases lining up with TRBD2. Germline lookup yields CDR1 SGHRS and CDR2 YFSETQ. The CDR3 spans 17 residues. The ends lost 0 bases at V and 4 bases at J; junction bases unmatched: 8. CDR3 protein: CASSLDVTSEFTGELFF. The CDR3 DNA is TGCGCCAGCAGCTTGGACGTGACTAGCGAATTCACCGGGGAGCTGTTTTTT. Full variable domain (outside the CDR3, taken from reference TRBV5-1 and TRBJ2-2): KAGVTQTPRYLIKTRGQQVTLSCSPISGHRSVSWYQQTPGQGLQFLFEYFSETQRNKGNFPGRFSGRQFSNSRSEMNVSTLELGDSALYLCASSLDVTSEFTGELFFGEGSRLTVL.

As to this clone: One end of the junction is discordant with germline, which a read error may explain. The CDR3 nucleotides are TGTGCTAGCAGCTTAGGTTTGGCCGAGACCCAGTACTTC. This sequence encodes CASSLGLAETQYF. The V call is TRBV7-7, the J call TRBJ2-5; no clear D gene. Germline loops: CDR1 SSHAT, CDR2 FNYEAQ (reference sequence). The CDR3 is 13 amino acids.

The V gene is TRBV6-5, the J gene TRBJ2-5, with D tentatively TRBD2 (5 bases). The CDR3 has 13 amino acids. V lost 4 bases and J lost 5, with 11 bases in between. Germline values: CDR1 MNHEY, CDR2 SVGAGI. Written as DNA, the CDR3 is TGTGCCAGCAGTTTCGGGGTGGTGGAGACCCAGTACTTC. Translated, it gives CASSFGVVETQYF.

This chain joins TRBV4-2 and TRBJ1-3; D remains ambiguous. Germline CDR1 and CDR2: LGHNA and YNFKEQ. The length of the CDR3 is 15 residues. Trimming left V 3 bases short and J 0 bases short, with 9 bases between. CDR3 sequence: CASSHSGNSGNTIYF. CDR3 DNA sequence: TGTGCCAGCAGCCACTCCGGGAACTCTGGAAACACCATATATTTT.

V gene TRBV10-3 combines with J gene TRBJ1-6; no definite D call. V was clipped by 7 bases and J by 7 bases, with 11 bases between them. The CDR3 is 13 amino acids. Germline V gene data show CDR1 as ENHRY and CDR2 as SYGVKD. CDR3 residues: CAITIDGNSPLHF. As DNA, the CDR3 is TGTGCCATCACAATCGATGGAAATTCACCCCTCCACTTT.

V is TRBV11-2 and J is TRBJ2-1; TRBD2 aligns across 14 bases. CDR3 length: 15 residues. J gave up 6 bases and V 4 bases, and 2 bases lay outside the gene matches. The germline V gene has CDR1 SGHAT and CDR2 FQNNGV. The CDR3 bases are TGTGCCAGCAGCTCTGGACTAGCGGGAGGCAATGAGCAGTTCTTC. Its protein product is CASSSGLAGGNEQFF.

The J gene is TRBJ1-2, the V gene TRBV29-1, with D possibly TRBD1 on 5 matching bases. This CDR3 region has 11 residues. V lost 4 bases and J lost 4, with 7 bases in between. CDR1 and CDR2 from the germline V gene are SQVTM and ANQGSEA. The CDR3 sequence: CSVVGVYGYTF. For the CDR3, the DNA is TGCAGCGTTGTGGGGGTCTATGGCTACACCTTC.

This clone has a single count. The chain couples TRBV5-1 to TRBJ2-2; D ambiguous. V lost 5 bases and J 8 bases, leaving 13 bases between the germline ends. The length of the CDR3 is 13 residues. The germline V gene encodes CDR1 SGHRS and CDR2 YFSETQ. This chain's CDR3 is CASSSGFGGELFF. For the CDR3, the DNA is TGCGCCAGCAGTTCCGGTTTCGGGGGGGAGCTGTTTTTT.

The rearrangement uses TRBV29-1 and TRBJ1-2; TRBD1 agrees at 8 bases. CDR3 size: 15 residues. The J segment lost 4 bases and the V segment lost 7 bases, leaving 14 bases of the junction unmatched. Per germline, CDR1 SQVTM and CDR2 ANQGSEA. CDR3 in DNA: TGCAGCGCCTCCCGGGGGGCAGGGGGCGTCTATGGCTACACCTTC. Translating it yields CSASRGAGGVYGYTF.

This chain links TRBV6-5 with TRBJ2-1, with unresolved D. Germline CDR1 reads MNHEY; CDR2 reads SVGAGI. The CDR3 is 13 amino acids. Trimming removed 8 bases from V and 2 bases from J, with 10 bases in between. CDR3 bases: TGTGCCAGCCGGACGGGTGCCTACAATGAGCAGTTCTTC. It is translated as CASRTGAYNEQFF.

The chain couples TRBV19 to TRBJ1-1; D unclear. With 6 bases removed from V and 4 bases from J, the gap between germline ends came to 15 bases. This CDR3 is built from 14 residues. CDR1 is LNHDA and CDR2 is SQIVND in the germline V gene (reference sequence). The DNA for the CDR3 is TGTGCCAGTAGCTTTCGGGTGGGGATCACTGAAGCTTTCTTT. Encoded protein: CASSFRVGITEAFF.

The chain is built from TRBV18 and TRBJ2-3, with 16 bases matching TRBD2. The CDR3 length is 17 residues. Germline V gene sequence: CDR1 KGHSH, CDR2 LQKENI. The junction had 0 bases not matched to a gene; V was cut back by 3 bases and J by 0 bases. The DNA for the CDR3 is TGTGCCAGCTCACCGGGACTAGCGGGAGGGAGCACAGATACGCAGTATTTT. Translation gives CASSPGLAGGSTDTQYF.

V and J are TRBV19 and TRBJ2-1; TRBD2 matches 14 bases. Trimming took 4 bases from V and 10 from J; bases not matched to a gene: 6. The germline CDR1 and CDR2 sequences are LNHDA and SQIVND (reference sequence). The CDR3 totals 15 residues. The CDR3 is CASSKGLAGAWEQFF. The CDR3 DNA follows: TGTGCCAGTAGTAAGGGACTAGCGGGAGCGTGGGAGCAGTTCTTC. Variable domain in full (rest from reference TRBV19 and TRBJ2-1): DGGITQSPKYLFRKEGQNVTLSCEQNLNHDAMYWYRQDPGQGLRLIYYSQIVNDFQKGDIAEGYSVSREKKESFPLTVTSAQKNPTAFYLCASSKGLAGAWEQFFGPGTRLTVL.

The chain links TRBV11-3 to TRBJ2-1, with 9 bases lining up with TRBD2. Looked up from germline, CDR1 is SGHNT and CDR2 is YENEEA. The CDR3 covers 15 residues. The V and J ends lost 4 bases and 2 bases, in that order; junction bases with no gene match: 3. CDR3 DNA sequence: TGTGCCAGCAGCTCAGGACTAGCGACCTACAATGAGCAGTTCTTC. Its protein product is CASSSGLATYNEQFF.

CDR3 sequence (DNA): TGTGCCAGCAGCCTCGGGACAGGACGCTCTGGAAACACCATATATTTT. It translates to CASSLGTGRSGNTIYF. The chain carries TRBV5-6 and TRBJ1-3, with TRBD1 matching over 8 bases. This CDR3 has 16 residues. J gave up 0 bases and V 4 bases, and 6 bases lay outside the gene matches. CDR1 is SGHDT and CDR2 is YYEEEE in the germline V gene.

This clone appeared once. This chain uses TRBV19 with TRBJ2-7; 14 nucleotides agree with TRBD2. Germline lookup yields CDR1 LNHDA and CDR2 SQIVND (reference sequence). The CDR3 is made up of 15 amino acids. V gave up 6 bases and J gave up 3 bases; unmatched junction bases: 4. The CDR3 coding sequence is TGTGCCAGTAGCGATGGGACTAGCGGGAGCTACGAGCAGTACTTC. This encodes CASSDGTSGSYEQYF.

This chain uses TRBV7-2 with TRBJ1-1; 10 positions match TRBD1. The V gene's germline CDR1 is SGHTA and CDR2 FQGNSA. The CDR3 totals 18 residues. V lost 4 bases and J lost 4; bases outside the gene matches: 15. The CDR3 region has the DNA TGTGCCAGCAGCTCACCTCCGGGACAGGGGACATTACTCACTGAAGCTTTCTTT. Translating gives CASSSPPGQGTLLTEAFF. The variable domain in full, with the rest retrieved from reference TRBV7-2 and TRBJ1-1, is GAGVSQSPSNKVTEKGKDVELRCDPISGHTALYWYRQSLGQGLEFLIYFQGNSAPDKSGLPSDRFSAERTGGSVSTLTIQRTQQEDSAVYLCASSSPPGQGTLLTEAFFGQGTRLTVV.